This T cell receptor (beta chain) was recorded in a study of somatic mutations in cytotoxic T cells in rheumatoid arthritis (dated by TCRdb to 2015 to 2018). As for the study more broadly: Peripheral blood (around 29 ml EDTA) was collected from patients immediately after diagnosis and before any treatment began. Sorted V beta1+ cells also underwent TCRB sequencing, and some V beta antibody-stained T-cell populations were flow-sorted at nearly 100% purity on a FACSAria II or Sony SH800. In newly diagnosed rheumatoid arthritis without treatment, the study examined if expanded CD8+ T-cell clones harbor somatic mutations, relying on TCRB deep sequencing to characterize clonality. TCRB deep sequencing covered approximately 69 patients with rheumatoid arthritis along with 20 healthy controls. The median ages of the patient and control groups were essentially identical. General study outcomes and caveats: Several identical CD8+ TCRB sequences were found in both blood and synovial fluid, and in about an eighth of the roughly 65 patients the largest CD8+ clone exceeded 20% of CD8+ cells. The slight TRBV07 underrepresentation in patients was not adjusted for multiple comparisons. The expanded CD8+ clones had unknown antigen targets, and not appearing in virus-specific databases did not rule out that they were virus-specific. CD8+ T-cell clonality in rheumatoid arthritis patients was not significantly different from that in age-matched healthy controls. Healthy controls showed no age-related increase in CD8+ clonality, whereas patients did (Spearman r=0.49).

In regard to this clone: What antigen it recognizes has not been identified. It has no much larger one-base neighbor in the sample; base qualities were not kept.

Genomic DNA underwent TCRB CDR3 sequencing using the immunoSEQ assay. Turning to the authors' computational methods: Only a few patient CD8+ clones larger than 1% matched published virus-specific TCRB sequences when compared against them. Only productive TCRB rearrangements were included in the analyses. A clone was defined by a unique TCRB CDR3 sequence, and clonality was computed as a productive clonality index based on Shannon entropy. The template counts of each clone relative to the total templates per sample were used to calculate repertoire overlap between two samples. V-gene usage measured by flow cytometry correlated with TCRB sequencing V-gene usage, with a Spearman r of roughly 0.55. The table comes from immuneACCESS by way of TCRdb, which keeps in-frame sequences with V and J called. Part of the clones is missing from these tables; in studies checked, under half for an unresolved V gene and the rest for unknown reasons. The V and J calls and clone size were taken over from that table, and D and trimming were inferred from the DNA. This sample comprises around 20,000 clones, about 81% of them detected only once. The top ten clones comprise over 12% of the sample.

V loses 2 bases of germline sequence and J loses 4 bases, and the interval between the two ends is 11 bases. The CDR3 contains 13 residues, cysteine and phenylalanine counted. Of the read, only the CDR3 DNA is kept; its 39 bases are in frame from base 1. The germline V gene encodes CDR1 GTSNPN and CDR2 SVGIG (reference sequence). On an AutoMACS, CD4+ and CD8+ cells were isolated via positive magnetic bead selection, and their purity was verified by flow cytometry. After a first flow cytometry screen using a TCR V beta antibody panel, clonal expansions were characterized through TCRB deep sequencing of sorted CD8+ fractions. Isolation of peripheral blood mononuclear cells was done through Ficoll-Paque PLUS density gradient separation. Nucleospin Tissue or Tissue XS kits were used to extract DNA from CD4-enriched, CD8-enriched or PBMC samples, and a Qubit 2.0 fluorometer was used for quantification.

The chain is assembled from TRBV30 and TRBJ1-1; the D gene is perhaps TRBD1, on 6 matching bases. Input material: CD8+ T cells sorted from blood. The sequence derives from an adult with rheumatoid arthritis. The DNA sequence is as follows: TGTGCCTGGAGTACTGGGGGCGGCACTGAAGCTTTCTTT. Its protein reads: CAWSTGGGTEAFF.